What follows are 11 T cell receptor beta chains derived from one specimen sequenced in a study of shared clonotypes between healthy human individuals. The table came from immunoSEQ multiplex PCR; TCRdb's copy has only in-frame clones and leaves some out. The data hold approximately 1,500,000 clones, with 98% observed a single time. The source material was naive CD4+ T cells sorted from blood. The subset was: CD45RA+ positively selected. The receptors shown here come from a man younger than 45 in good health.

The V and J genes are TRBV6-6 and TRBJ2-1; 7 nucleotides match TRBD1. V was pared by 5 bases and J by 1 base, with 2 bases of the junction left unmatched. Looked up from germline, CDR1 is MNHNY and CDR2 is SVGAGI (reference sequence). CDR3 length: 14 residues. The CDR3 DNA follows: TGTGCCAGCAGTCACAGGGGTTCCTACAATGAGCAGTTCTTC. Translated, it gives CASSHRGSYNEQFF.

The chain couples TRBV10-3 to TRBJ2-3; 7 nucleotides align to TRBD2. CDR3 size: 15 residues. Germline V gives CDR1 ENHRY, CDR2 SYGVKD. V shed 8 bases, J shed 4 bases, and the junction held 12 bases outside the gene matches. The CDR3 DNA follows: TGTGCCATCCGCAGCTCGGGGGGAGTCCCAGATACGCAGTATTTT. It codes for CAIRSSGGVPDTQYF.

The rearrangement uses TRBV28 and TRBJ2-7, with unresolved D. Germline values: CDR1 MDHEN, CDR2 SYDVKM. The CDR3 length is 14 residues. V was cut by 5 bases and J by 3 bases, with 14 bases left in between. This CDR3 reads CASSPDGLGYEQYF. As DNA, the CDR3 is TGTGCCAGCAGTCCCGACGGTTTGGGCTACGAGCAGTACTTC.

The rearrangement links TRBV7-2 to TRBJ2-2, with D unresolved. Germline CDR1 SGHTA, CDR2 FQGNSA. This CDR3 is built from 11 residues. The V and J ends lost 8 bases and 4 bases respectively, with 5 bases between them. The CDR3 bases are TGTGCCAGCGGCCGCACCGGGGAGCTGTTTTTT. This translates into CASGRTGELFF.

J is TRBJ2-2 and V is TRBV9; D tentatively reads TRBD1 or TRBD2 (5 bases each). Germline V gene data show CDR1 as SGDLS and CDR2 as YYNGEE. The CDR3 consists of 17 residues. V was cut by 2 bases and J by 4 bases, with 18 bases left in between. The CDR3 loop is CASSVRRDQRPTGELFF. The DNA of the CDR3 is TGTGCCAGCAGCGTTCGCCGGGACCAAAGGCCCACCGGGGAGCTGTTTTTT. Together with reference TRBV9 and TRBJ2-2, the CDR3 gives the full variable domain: DSGVTQTPKHLITATGQRVTLRCSPRSGDLSVYWYQQSLDQGLQFLIQYYNGEERAKGNILERFSAQQFPDLHSELNLSSLELGDSALYFCASSVRRDQRPTGELFFGEGSRLTVL.

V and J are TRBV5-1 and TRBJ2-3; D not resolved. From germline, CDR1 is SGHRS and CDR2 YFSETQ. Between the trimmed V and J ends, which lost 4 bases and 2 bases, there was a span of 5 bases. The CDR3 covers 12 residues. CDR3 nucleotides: TGCGCCAGCAGCGCCGTCACAGATACGCAGTATTTT. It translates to CASSAVTDTQYF. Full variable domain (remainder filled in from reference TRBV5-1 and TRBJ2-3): KAGVTQTPRYLIKTRGQQVTLSCSPISGHRSVSWYQQTPGQGLQFLFEYFSETQRNKGNFPGRFSGRQFSNSRSEMNVSTLELGDSALYLCASSAVTDTQYFGPGTRLTVL.

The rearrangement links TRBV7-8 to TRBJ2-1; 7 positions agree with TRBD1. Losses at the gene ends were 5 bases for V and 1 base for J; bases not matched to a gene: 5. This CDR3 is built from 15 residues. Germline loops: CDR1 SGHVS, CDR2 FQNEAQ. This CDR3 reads CASSRTGGSYNEQFF. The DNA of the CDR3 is TGTGCCAGCAGCCGGACAGGAGGTTCCTACAATGAGCAGTTCTTC.

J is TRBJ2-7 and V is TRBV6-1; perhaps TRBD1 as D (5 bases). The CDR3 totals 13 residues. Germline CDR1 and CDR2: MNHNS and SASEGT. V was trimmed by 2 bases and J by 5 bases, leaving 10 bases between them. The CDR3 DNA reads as TGTGCCAGCAGTGAATTGGACACCCACGAGCAGTACTTC. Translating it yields CASSELDTHEQYF.

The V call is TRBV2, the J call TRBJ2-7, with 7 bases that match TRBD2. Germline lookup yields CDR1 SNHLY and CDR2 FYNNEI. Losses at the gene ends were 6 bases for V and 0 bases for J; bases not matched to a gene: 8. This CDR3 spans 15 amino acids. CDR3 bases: TGTGCCAGCAGAGAGACTAGCCGACCCTCCTACGAGCAGTACTTC. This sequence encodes CASRETSRPSYEQYF.

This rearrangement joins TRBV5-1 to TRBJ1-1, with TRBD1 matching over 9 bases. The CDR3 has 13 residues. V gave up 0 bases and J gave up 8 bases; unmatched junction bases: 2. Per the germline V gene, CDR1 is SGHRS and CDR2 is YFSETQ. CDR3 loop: CASSLAGQGEAFF. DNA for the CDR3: TGCGCCAGCAGCTTGGCGGGACAGGGCGAAGCTTTCTTT.

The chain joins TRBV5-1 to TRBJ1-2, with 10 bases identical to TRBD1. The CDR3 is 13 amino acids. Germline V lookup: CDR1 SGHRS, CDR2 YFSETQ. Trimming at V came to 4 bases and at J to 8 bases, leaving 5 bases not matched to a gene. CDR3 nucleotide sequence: TGCGCCAGCAGCCCGGGACAGGGGAAGGGCTACACCTTC. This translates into CASSPGQGKGYTF. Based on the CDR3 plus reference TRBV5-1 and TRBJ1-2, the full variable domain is KAGVTQTPRYLIKTRGQQVTLSCSPISGHRSVSWYQQTPGQGLQFLFEYFSETQRNKGNFPGRFSGRQFSNSRSEMNVSTLELGDSALYLCASSPGQGKGYTFGSGTRLTVV.